A selection of T cell receptor beta chains follows, all from one sample in a study of blood T cell repertoires in COVID-19. Some clones are missing from TCRdb's copy, which holds only in-frame ones; the method was immunoSEQ multiplex PCR. In the table there are approximately 280,000 clones, 85% to 90% of which are singletons. Specimen: PBMCs or T cells enriched from blood (not recorded which). The receptors stem from a woman in her late teens or twenties with acute COVID-19. Each CDR3 is given with its conserved first and last residue. D genes are given only for firm matches. Rows give clone size only sometimes, using once, few, many, or a class for an expanded clone.

TGTGCCAGCACGGGGCAGGGGATAGATACGCAGTATTTT | CASTGQGIDTQYF | TRBJ2-3 | NA | NA | TRBV28
TGTGCCAGCAGCTTAGATCACATTTCCGTCTATGGCTACACCTTC | CASSLDHISVYGYTF | TRBJ1-2 | NA | NA | TRBV7-9
TGTGCCAGCAGTTTAGCGGAGCGCTACGAGCAGTACTTC | CASSLAERYEQYF | TRBJ2-7 | NA | NA | TRBV6-5
TGTGCCAGCAGTTCCGTACCAACGACAGGGGGAAACTATGGCTACACCTTC | CASSSVPTTGGNYGYTF | TRBJ1-2 | TRBD1 | NA | TRBV28
TGTGCCAGCAGCTTCACTAGCGGAACAACCTACGAGCAGTACTTC | CASSFTSGTTYEQYF | TRBJ2-7 | TRBD2 | NA | TRBV7-2
TGTGCCAGCAGCTTGGGCAATAACTATGGCTACACCTTC | CASSLGNNYGYTF | TRBJ1-2 | NA | NA | TRBV7-2
TGTGCCAGCAGCTATTCGGACAATATTGGCGGGGAGCTGTTTTTT | CASSYSDNIGGELFF | TRBJ2-2 | NA | NA | TRBV4-2
TGTGCCAGCTCAACGGGGTCTAATGAAAAACTGTTTTTT | CASSTGSNEKLFF | TRBJ1-4 | NA | NA | TRBV18
TGTGCCAGCAGCTTAGGACAGAGCAATCAGCCCCAGCATTTT | CASSLGQSNQPQHF | TRBJ1-5 | NA | NA | TRBV11-2
TGTGCCAGCAGCTCCCCTCACCAACTAGCGGGGACCTCCTACGAGCAGTACTTC | CASSSPHQLAGTSYEQYF | TRBJ2-7 | TRBD2 | NA | TRBV5-6
TGCGCCAGCAGCGGGGACAGTGGAAACACCATATATTTT | CASSGDSGNTIYF | TRBJ1-3 | TRBD1 | NA | TRBV5-1
TGTGCCAGCAGCTTGGACAGTAATTCACCCCTCCACTTT | CASSLDSNSPLHF | TRBJ1-6 | NA | NA | TRBV11-3
TGCAGCGTCAGGGACTTCCATAACTATGGCTACACCTTC | CSVRDFHNYGYTF | TRBJ1-2 | NA | NA | TRBV29-1
TGTGCCAGCAGTGAATACTACGAGCAGTACTTC | CASSEYYEQYF | TRBJ2-7 | NA | NA | TRBV2
TGTGCCAGTAGTATAGTTGCAGGGGAGAACACTGAAGCTTTCTTT | CASSIVAGENTEAFF | TRBJ1-1 | NA | NA | TRBV19
TGTGCCAGCAGTAATCAGGGATCTGGAAACACCATATATTTT | CASSNQGSGNTIYF | TRBJ1-3 | NA | NA | TRBV6-5
TGTGCCAGCAGTTTGAGGCCGCCAGATATTAGGTACTTC | CASSLRPPDIRYF | TRBJ2-7 | NA | NA | TRBV27
TGTGCCAGCAGCCCAGCTTACCGACAGGGGGCGAATTGGAGTGGCTACACCTTC | CASSPAYRQGANWSGYTF | TRBJ1-2 | TRBD1 | NA | TRBV7-9
TGCAGCGTTACAGGGGACACTGAAGCTTTCTTT | CSVTGDTEAFF | TRBJ1-1 | TRBD1 | once | TRBV29-1
TGTGCCAGTAGTGTACAAGAGACCCAGTACTTC | CASSVQETQYF | TRBJ2-5 | NA | NA | TRBV19
TGTGCCAGCAGTGCTGGACAGTCCTACGAGCAGTACTTC | CASSAGQSYEQYF | TRBJ2-7 | NA | NA | TRBV6-6
TGTGCCAGCAGCTTAGCGCCTTTGCGGGAGGGGGCAGATACGCAGTATTTT | CASSLAPLREGADTQYF | TRBJ2-3 | TRBD2 | NA | TRBV7-9